One and the same sample provided the 22 T cell receptor beta chains below, sequenced in a study of Graves' ophthalmopathy and Graves' hyperthyroidism. As the template, RNA transcripts were used to amplify TCR beta CDR3 regions. HTBI primers were used in a first-round RT-PCR, which preceded a second-round multiplex PCR. Each CDR3 protein is one row after TCRdb ran MiXCR on the multiplex PCR reads. The sample lists around 1.1 million distinct CDR3 sequences; about two fifths were seen once. The material sequenced was peripheral blood or thyroid tissue (not recorded which). The receptors shown here come from an adult man with Graves' hyperthyroidism.

Points on this clonotype: The junction and the germline gene differ at one end; a read error may be behind it. This chain uses TRBV7-9 with TRBJ2-2; D may be TRBD1 or TRBD2 (6 bases each). Germline V lookup: CDR1 SEHNR, CDR2 FQNEAQ (reference sequence). CDR3 length equals 14 residues. The chain's CDR3 is CASSASGGPGELSF. For the CDR3, the DNA is TGTGCCAGCAGCGCCTCCGGGGGCCCCGGGGAGCTGTCTTTT.

The rearrangement joins TRBV29-1 to TRBJ1-2, with TRBD1 identical over 9 bases. V lost 3 bases, J lost 2 bases, and 4 bases stayed unmatched. Germline CDR1 is SQVTM and CDR2 is ANQGSEA. The length of the CDR3 is 14 residues. The CDR3 nucleotides read TGCAGCGTTGAGGCGGGACAGGGAAACTATGGCTACACCTTC. Translating gives CSVEAGQGNYGYTF.

Comment on this clonotype: A junction boundary mismatches the germline segment, possibly from a read error. This chain joins TRBV19 and TRBJ1-2; D uncertain. The length of the CDR3 is 13 residues. From germline, CDR1 is LNHDA and CDR2 SQIVND (reference sequence). The CDR3 region is CASGIVGGSFMPF. CDR3 DNA sequence: TGTGCCAGCGGTATCGTCGGCGGGTCCTTTATGCCCTTC. The variable domain in full, completed from reference TRBV19 and TRBJ1-2, reads DGGITQSPKYLFRKEGQNVTLSCEQNLNHDAMYWYRQDPGQGLRLIYYSQIVNDFQKGDIAEGYSVSREKKESFPLTVTSAQKNPTAFYLCASGIVGGSFMPFGSGTRLTVV.

In its sample, this clonotype was seen many times. CDR3 sequence reads: CASSEGTGGVSYNSPLHF. CDR3 bases: TGTGCCAGCAGTGAAGGGACAGGGGGCGTCAGCTATAATTCACCCCTCCACTTT. The genes are TRBV2 and TRBJ1-6; TRBD1 matches at 11 bases. Germline CDR1 and CDR2: SNHLY and FYNNEI. Trimming took 1 base from V and 3 from J; bases not matched to a gene: 5. This CDR3 contains 18 residues.

This clonotype was recorded many times. J is TRBJ2-7 and V is TRBV7-2; D unclear. Germline-derived CDR1 and CDR2 are SGHTA and FQGNSA. The germline V and J ends were trimmed by 5 bases and 2 bases, with 10 bases remaining between them. There are 13 residues in the CDR3. This chain's CDR3 is CASSPRSPYEQYF. CDR3 in DNA: TGTGCCAGCAGCCCCCGCTCACCCTACGAGCAGTACTTC.

Of note for this clonotype: The conserved final phenylalanine or tryptophan is absent from the CDR3, which likely points to a read error. This chain connects TRBV29-1 to TRBJ2-5, with 8 bases identical to TRBD1. CDR1 and CDR2 (germline): SQVTM, ANQGSEA. V lost 3 bases and J lost 1; bases outside the gene matches: 7. The CDR3 covers 15 residues. CDR3 protein: CSVDSQGAIQETQYL. The CDR3 DNA sequence: TGCAGCGTTGATTCCCAGGGGGCAATCCAAGAGACCCAGTACCTC.

This clonotype came up many times. The chain recombines TRBV11-2 with TRBJ2-5; D may match TRBD1 or TRBD2 (7 bases each). CDR1 SGHAT and CDR2 FQNNGV come from the germline V gene. The length of the CDR3 is 17 residues. V lost 7 bases, J lost 6 bases, and 27 bases lay in between. The chain's CDR3 is CASILGRGQRIGKTQYF. Written as DNA, the CDR3 is TGTGCCAGCATCCTGGGGAGGGGACAGAGGATAGGAAAGACCCAGTACTTC.

The V gene is TRBV10-3, the J gene TRBJ2-7, with D unresolved. Germline loops: CDR1 ENHRY, CDR2 SYGVKD. Trimming removed 3 bases from V and 3 bases from J, with 9 bases in between. This CDR3 contains 13 residues. CDR3 nucleotides: TGTGCCATCAGTGACCAAGGCTACTACGAGCAGTACTTC. It translates to CAISDQGYYEQYF.

J is TRBJ1-2 and V is TRBV29-1; D remains unclear. The germline V gene has CDR1 SQVTM and CDR2 ANQGSEA. CDR3 length: 14 amino acids. This chain's CDR3 is CSARDLYQPAGYTF. In DNA form, the CDR3 reads TGCAGTGCTAGAGATCTTTATCAACCGGCTGGCTACACCTTC.

CDR3 DNA: TGTGCCAGCTCACAAGAGGACTCAGTTTCCCAGCCCCAGCATTTT. It is translated as CASSQEDSVSQPQHF. The chain joins TRBV18 to TRBJ1-5; D is unclear. The germline V gene has CDR1 KGHSH and CDR2 LQKENI. CDR3 size: 15 residues. V lost 4 bases to trimming and J lost 7 bases, with 17 bases between them.

Concerning this clonotype: This may come from a read error, since a much larger clone is one base off. The V call is TRBV11-2, the J call TRBJ2-7, with 9 bases aligning to TRBD1. There are 17 residues in the CDR3. Per the germline V gene, CDR1 is SGHAT and CDR2 is FQNNGV. CDR3 protein: CAGSRIGTGTGSYEQYF. DNA for the CDR3: TGTGCCGGCAGTCGGATAGGAACCGGGACAGGGTCCTACGAGCAGTACTTC.

The gene calls are TRBV20-1 and TRBJ1-3; D might be TRBD1 (6 bases). The CDR3 sequence is 14 residues long. V lost 3 bases and J 2 bases, leaving 11 bases between the germline ends. The V gene's germline CDR1 is DFQATT and CDR2 SNEGSKA (reference sequence). CDR3 residues: CSARPGGPGNTIYF. The CDR3 DNA follows: TGCAGTGCTAGGCCGGGGGGGCCTGGAAACACCATATATTTT.

This clonotype appeared many times. The rearrangement joins TRBV5-6 to TRBJ1-2, with TRBD1 as a possible D gene (5 bases). The CDR3 length is 16 residues. From germline, CDR1 is SGHDT and CDR2 YYEEEE. V was cut by 1 base and J by 1 base, with 14 bases left in between. CDR3: CASSLPGPGGNYGYTF. CDR3 nucleotides: TGTGCCAGCAGCTTGCCGGGCCCTGGGGGTAACTATGGCTACACCTTC. Full variable domain (remainder filled in from reference TRBV5-6 and TRBJ1-2): DAGVTQSPTHLIKTRGQQVTLRCSPKSGHDTVSWYQQALGQGPQFIFQYYEEEERQRGNFPDRFSGHQFPNYSSELNVNALLLGDSALYLCASSLPGPGGNYGYTFGSGTRLTVV.

The V call is TRBV7-9, the J call TRBJ1-2; 7 bases agree with TRBD1. With 5 bases clipped from V and 0 bases from J, the junction kept 15 bases outside the gene matches. Germline-derived CDR1 and CDR2 are SEHNR and FQNEAQ (reference sequence). The CDR3 has 18 residues. The CDR3 DNA is TGTGCCAGCAGCCAGAAAGCCGGGACAGAAACAGCTAACTATGGCTACACCTTC. This encodes CASSQKAGTETANYGYTF.

This clonotype was seen only a few times. The V call is TRBV12-3 or TRBV12-4, the J call TRBJ1-6; D unclear. V lost 5 bases and J lost 10, with 15 bases in between. The CDR3 covers 14 residues. This chain's CDR3 is CASSDSLGRSPLHF. In DNA, the CDR3 is TGTGCCAGCAGTGACTCTCTGGGGAGATCACCCCTCCACTTT.

The rearrangement uses TRBV20-1 and TRBJ1-5; D might be TRBD1 (6 bases). Trimming left V 5 bases short and J 5 bases short, with 13 bases between. The CDR3 runs to 13 residues. Germline-derived CDR1 and CDR2 are DFQATT and SNEGSKA (reference sequence). CDR3 nucleotides: TGCAGTGCTTTCCGGGACATTCATCAGCCCCAGCATTTT. It specifies CSAFRDIHQPQHF.

On this clonotype: Since a much larger clone is just one base distant, this may be a read error. The gene calls are TRBV10-3 and TRBJ1-2, with 8 bases aligning to TRBD1. Trimming cost V 5 bases and J 8 bases; bases outside gene matches: 10. Germline V gene lookup returns CDR1 ENHRY and CDR2 SYGVKD. The CDR3 has 14 amino acids. This CDR3 reads CAISYSDRVTGYTF. In DNA form, the CDR3 reads TGTGCCATCAGTTACTCGGACAGGGTAACCGGCTACACCTTC.

In this sample, this clonotype turned up many times. The V call is TRBV9, the J call TRBJ1-2; D is unclear. Trimming removed 3 bases at V and 5 bases at J, with 17 bases between. Germline CDR1 is SGDLS and CDR2 is YYNGEE. The length of the CDR3 is 15 residues. CDR3 loop: CASSGSRTVEYGYTF. The CDR3 DNA is TGTGCCAGCAGCGGGTCGAGGACGGTGGAATATGGCTACACCTTC.

This clonotype is a singleton in its sample. This may be a read error: a much more frequent sequence differs by one nucleotide. The CDR3 nucleotides are TGTGCCAGCAGCTATGGGCAGGGGGGGAGCCTCTACTACGAGCAGTACTTC. Amino acid sequence: CASSYGQGGSLYYEQYF. V usage is TRBV11-1 and J usage is TRBJ2-7; the D call may be TRBD1 or TRBD2 (7 bases each). V was pared by 4 bases and J by 3 bases, with 22 bases between. The CDR3 sequence is 17 residues long. Germline-derived CDR1 and CDR2 are SGHAT and FQDESV (reference sequence).

There are many counts of this clonotype. This chain connects TRBV15 to TRBJ1-6; D is unclear. V was cut by 3 bases and J by 9 bases, with 12 bases left in between. CDR1 LNHNV and CDR2 YYDKDF come from the germline V gene (reference sequence). The CDR3 extends over 14 amino acids. CDR3 loop: CATSRARLSSPLHF. The CDR3, as DNA: TGTGCCACCAGCAGGGCGAGGCTTAGTTCACCCCTCCACTTT.

On this clonotype itself: One end of the junction is discordant with germline, which a read error may explain. The chain uses TRBV29-1 and TRBJ2-7; D call uncertain. Looked up from germline, CDR1 is SQVTM and CDR2 is ANQGSEA. The CDR3 spans 8 residues. The CDR3 DNA reads TGCAGCGCCAAAGAGCCGTACTTC. It codes for CSAKEPYF.

The chain has TRBV7-2 and TRBJ2-7; 7 nucleotides agree with TRBD2. This CDR3 has 16 amino acids. V lost 5 bases and J lost 3; bases outside the gene matches: 13. The germline V gene encodes CDR1 SGHTA and CDR2 FQGNSA. The CDR3, as DNA: TGTGCCAGCAGCCCACGGGGAGGGGTAAAAATCTACGAGCAGTACTTC. It yields the protein CASSPRGGVKIYEQYF.